The 17 T cell receptor beta chains below all came from one sample that was sequenced in a study of blood T cell repertoires in COVID-19. The protocol was immunoSEQ multiplex PCR, while the TCRdb copy is restricted to in-frame clones and leaves out a portion. The data hold around 100,000 clones, with 65% to 85% observed a single time. The sample comprised peripheral blood. Receptors originate from a man aged 50 to 59 with acute or convalescent COVID-19.

The genes are TRBV11-2 and TRBJ1-1, with TRBD1 identical over 12 bases. Germline values: CDR1 SGHAT, CDR2 FQNNGV. The CDR3 covers 17 residues. The junction had 16 bases not matched to a gene; V was cut back by 7 bases and J by 7 bases. In DNA, the CDR3 is TGTGCCAGCATCATCCTCCGGGACAGGGGGCAAAAGGGTGAAGCTTTCTTT. Its translation is CASIILRDRGQKGEAFF.

CDR3 coding DNA: TGTGCCAGCAGCTATGGCAGGGGATTGAACACCGGGGAGCTGTTTTTT. Protein: CASSYGRGLNTGELFF. The rearrangement joins TRBV5-6 to TRBJ2-2; possible D gene TRBD1, 6 bases. The CDR3 contains 16 residues. Germline V CDR1 and CDR2: SGHDT, YYEEEE. Trimming left V 3 bases short and J 1 base short, with 13 bases between.

The CDR3 protein is CASSQRTGTYEQYF. DNA of the CDR3: TGTGCCAGCAGCCAAAGGACAGGGACCTACGAGCAGTACTTC. The chain links TRBV4-2 to TRBJ2-7; TRBD1 matches at 8 bases. This CDR3 comprises 14 residues. V trimming: 2 bases; J trimming: 2 bases; junction bases outside the gene matches: 2. CDR1 and CDR2 (germline): LGHNA, YNFKEQ.

Only a few counts were recorded for this clone. This chain uses TRBV10-3 with TRBJ2-1; TRBD1 matches at 7 bases. Germline V gene data show CDR1 as ENHRY and CDR2 as SYGVKD. J was trimmed by 2 bases and V by 6 bases; bases with no gene match: 13. This CDR3 is built from 17 residues. The CDR3 nucleotides are TGTGCCATCAGCCGAACCGGGACAGATGAGACCTACAATGAGCAGTTCTTC. Protein sequence: CAISRTGTDETYNEQFF.

This clone showed up just a few times. The chain has TRBV5-8 and TRBJ2-2, with 12 positions matching TRBD2. V lost 4 bases, J lost 4 bases, and 5 bases stayed unmatched. The CDR3 is made up of 16 amino acids. CDR1 and CDR2 from the germline V gene are SGHTS and YDEGEE. The chain's CDR3 is CASSPRTSGVTGELFF. For the CDR3, the DNA is TGTGCCAGCAGCCCTCGGACTAGCGGGGTCACCGGGGAGCTGTTTTTT.

The chain links TRBV30 to TRBJ1-5; TRBD1 is a possible D gene (5 bases). The CDR3 length is 13 residues. The germline gives CDR1 GTSNPN, CDR2 SVGIG (reference sequence). V gave up 5 bases and J gave up 7 bases, with 15 bases separating them. The CDR3 sequence is CAWADSLGQPQHF. The DNA for the CDR3 is TGTGCCTGGGCAGACAGTCTGGGGCAGCCCCAGCATTTT.

The chain recombines TRBV27 with TRBJ2-1, with D maybe TRBD1 (6 bases). Germline V lookup: CDR1 MNHEY, CDR2 SMNVEV (reference sequence). Trimming pared 5 bases from V and 6 bases from J, leaving 14 bases between. The CDR3 is 14 amino acids. The CDR3 nucleotides are TGTGCCAGCAGTGGTCAGGGGCTTCGCAATGAGCAGTTCTTC. It yields the protein CASSGQGLRNEQFF.

Only one count was recorded for this clone. The chain couples TRBV6-5 to TRBJ1-5; TRBD1 matches 7 bases. V shed 2 bases and J 2 bases; nucleotides not matched to a gene: 6. The CDR3 extends over 16 amino acids. Germline values: CDR1 MNHEY, CDR2 SVGAGI. As DNA, the CDR3 is TGTGCCAGCAGTTACATCGCAGGGGGTGGCAATCAGCCCCAGCATTTT. It yields the protein CASSYIAGGGNQPQHF.

The rearrangement links TRBV28 to TRBJ2-3; 7 bases align to TRBD2. Germline CDR1 MDHEN, CDR2 SYDVKM. Trimming removed 3 bases from V and 0 bases from J; junction bases left unmatched: 3. This CDR3 has 15 amino acids. CDR3 residues: CASSFSGLSTDTQYF. The CDR3 bases are TGTGCCAGCAGTTTTAGCGGGCTTAGCACAGATACGCAGTATTTT.

The CDR3 is CASSPVREQFF. CDR3 in DNA: TGTGCCAGCAGCCCCGTCCGGGAGCAGTTCTTC. V gene TRBV11-2 combines with J gene TRBJ2-1; D not resolved. Deletions cut 5 bases from V and 10 bases from J, with 9 bases between. This CDR3 comprises 11 residues. Germline CDR1 and CDR2: SGHAT and FQNNGV. The whole variable domain, filled in from reference TRBV11-2 and TRBJ2-1, reads EAGVAQSPRYKIIEKRQSVAFWCNPISGHATLYWYQQILGQGPKLLIQFQNNGVVDDSQLPKDRFSAERLKGVDSTLKIQPAKLEDSAVYLCASSPVREQFFGPGTRLTVL.

The gene calls are TRBV5-4 and TRBJ2-2; TRBD2 is a possible D gene (5 bases). Germline CDR1 SGHNT, CDR2 YYREEE (reference sequence). CDR3 size: 15 residues. V lost 0 bases and J lost 1, with 7 bases in between. CDR3 nucleotides: TGTGCCAGCAGCTTGGGTGGGAGGAACACCGGGGAGCTGTTTTTT. This gives the protein CASSLGGRNTGELFF.

This chain connects TRBV24-1 to TRBJ1-1; D perhaps matches TRBD1 (6 bases). V shed 5 bases and J shed 5 bases, with 17 bases lying between them. Germline CDR1 reads KGHDR; CDR2 reads SFDVKD. The CDR3 is 15 amino acids. CDR3 loop: CATSAVTGRGTEAFF. In nucleotides, the CDR3 is TGTGCCACCAGTGCCGTTACAGGGAGGGGGACTGAAGCTTTCTTT.

V usage is TRBV27 and J usage is TRBJ1-2, with TRBD1 matching over 7 bases. V lost 3 bases, J lost 8 bases, and 6 bases stayed unmatched. This CDR3 is built from 13 residues. The V gene's germline CDR1 is MNHEY and CDR2 SMNVEV (reference sequence). CDR3 bases: TGTGCCAGCAGTTTTGCATCACAGGGGGGCTACACCTTC. Protein product: CASSFASQGGYTF.

In this sample, this clone turned up a few times. The chain carries TRBV3-1 (or the pseudogene TRBV3-2) and TRBJ1-1; D unresolved. Germline CDR1 reads LGHDT; CDR2 reads YNNKEL (reference sequence). CDR3 length: 12 residues. V was cut by 2 bases and J by 10 bases, with 11 bases left in between. This CDR3 is CASSQSGRTAFF. The DNA of the CDR3 is TGTGCCAGCAGCCAATCGGGGAGAACAGCTTTCTTT.

The chain couples TRBV7-7 to TRBJ1-3; the D gene is possibly TRBD1 (6 bases). Germline CDR1 reads SSHAT; CDR2 reads FNYEAQ (reference sequence). V was clipped by 3 bases and J by 2 bases, with 14 bases between them. The CDR3 contains 16 residues. This CDR3 reads CASSLSGPGAGNTIYF. The CDR3 DNA reads TGTGCCAGCAGCTTGTCGGGGCCAGGGGCTGGAAACACCATATATTTT.

Regarding this clone: Other DNA sequences of this sample code for an identical CDR3. V gene TRBV7-3 combines with J gene TRBJ2-3; D possibly corresponds to TRBD2 (5 bases). CDR1 and CDR2 (germline): SGHTA, FQGTGA. This CDR3 has 14 residues. Between the trimmed V and J ends, which lost 2 bases and 1 base, there was a span of 7 bases. The CDR3 protein is CASSLRGGTDTQYF. The CDR3 region has the DNA TGTGCCAGCAGCTTACGGGGTGGCACAGATACGCAGTATTTT.

In nucleotides, the CDR3 is TGTGCCAGCAGCTACACAGGGAACGATGGCTACACCTTC. This sequence encodes CASSYTGNDGYTF. This chain uses TRBV11-2 with TRBJ1-2, with D possibly being TRBD1 (6 bases). Germline V gene lookup returns CDR1 SGHAT and CDR2 FQNNGV. The ends were cut back, 4 bases at V and 6 bases at J, with 12 bases in the middle. This CDR3 comprises 13 residues.